This T cell receptor (beta chain) was identified in a study of cytomegalovirus exposure and HLA in healthy donors. Study results and caveats: No immune exposure information besides CMV serostatus was available. Presence/absence comparisons presumed near-even sequencing depth among donors. HLA alleles showed associations with 16,951 TCR beta sequences in a later analysis, at a 0.05 false discovery rate.

V lost 2 bases, J lost 3 bases, and 11 bases lay in between. The germline V gene has CDR1 MNHEY and CDR2 SMNVEV (reference sequence). CDR3 size: 15 residues. As to this clone: The antigen remains unidentified.

Both 60 Vbeta primers and 13 Jbeta primers went into the PCR. Sequencing was performed with immunoSEQ multiplex PCR; in TCRdb, only in-frame clones are kept and a portion is missing. The table has 95,000 to 150,000 clones, about four fifths seen once. Sequencing was performed on PBMCs. V gene TRBV27 combines with J gene TRBJ1-3; D is possibly TRBD1 (6 bases). The receptor's source is a woman between 35 and 50 years old in good health and CMV-seropositive. The CDR3 protein is CASSLNGQLGNTIYF. In DNA, the CDR3 is TGTGCCAGCAGTTTAAATGGACAGCTTGGAAACACCATATATTTT.